The 19 T cell receptor beta chains reported below all come from one sample, sequenced in a study of T cells in Graves' hyperthyroidism and ophthalmopathy (dated by TCRdb to about 2019). Library creation used multiplex PCR. The sequencer was an Illumina HiSeq 2000. The TCR beta CDR3 regions were amplified from the RNA transcripts. For the first round of RT-PCR on the TCR CDR3, the HTBI primer set was used together with the Qiagen OneStep RT-PCR kit. TCRdb redid the processing of the public reads, applying fastp at Q25 and MiXCR, and retained in-frame beta chains. Here each entry gathers all rows of one CDR3 protein and keeps the most common genes and DNA. The sample table holds 500,000 to 800,000 distinct CDR3 sequences, of which roughly 46% were seen once. The ten largest clones take up about 7% of the sample. Sequencing input: peripheral blood or thyroid tissue (not recorded which). These receptors were obtained from an adult man with Graves' disease, either hyperthyroidism or ophthalmopathy (not recorded which).

This clonotype was seen only a few times. The chain recombines TRBV12-3 or TRBV12-4 with TRBJ1-1; D might be TRBD1 (5 bases). This CDR3 spans 14 amino acids. Deletions cut 4 bases from V and 4 bases from J, with 13 bases between. CDR3 coding DNA: TGTGCCAGCAGTTCTACGCAGGGAAGCACTGAAGCTTTCTTT. This gives the protein CASSSTQGSTEAFF.

The chain recombines TRBV29-1 with TRBJ1-1; 12 bases are a match to TRBD1. Trimming removed 6 bases from V and 1 base from J; junction bases left unmatched: 12. In germline, CDR1 is SQVTM, CDR2 ANQGSEA. The CDR3 contains 17 residues. The CDR3 bases are TGCAGCGTGACGGGACAGGGGGCTTATTTGTGGAACACTGAAGCTTTCTTT. Translation gives CSVTGQGAYLWNTEAFF.

The V gene is TRBV20-1, the J gene TRBJ1-6; TRBD1 matches 7 bases. With V trimmed by 5 bases and J by 7 bases, 8 bases remained unmatched. Germline CDR1 DFQATT, CDR2 SNEGSKA (reference sequence). The CDR3 totals 14 residues. CDR3 bases: TGCAGTGCTGCAACAGGGGTATTAAATTCACCCCTCCACTTT. Translation gives CSAATGVLNSPLHF.

Only a few counts were recorded for this clonotype. This chain links TRBV2 with TRBJ1-5, with D perhaps being TRBD1 or TRBD2 (5 bases each). The J call may be incorrect, as the DNA end agrees better with TRBJ2-3. There are 12 residues in the CDR3. Germline loops: CDR1 SNHLY, CDR2 FYNNEI. The CDR3 DNA reads TGTGCCAGCAGGGGGGACCAGAGGACGCAGTATTTT. Translation: CASRGDQRTQYF.

In its sample, this clonotype was seen a few times. The chain employs TRBV2 and TRBJ1-1, with D hard to call. Germline CDR1 reads SNHLY; CDR2 reads FYNNEI. CDR3 length: 12 amino acids. V lost 6 bases and J 6 bases, leaving 11 bases between the germline ends. The CDR3 here is CASRGLWSEAFF. The CDR3 coding sequence is TGTGCCAGCAGGGGTCTGTGGTCTGAAGCTTTCTTT. Drawing the rest from reference TRBV2 and TRBJ1-1, the complete variable domain is EPEVTQTPSHQVTQMGQEVILRCVPISNHLYFYWYRQILGQKVEFLVSFYNNEISEKSEIFDDQFSVERPDGSNFTLKIRSTKLEDSAMYFCASRGLWSEAFFGQGTRLTVV.

The chain links TRBV20-1 to TRBJ1-3, with D maybe TRBD1 (5 bases). Germline V gene lookup returns CDR1 DFQATT and CDR2 SNEGSKA (reference sequence). Trimming cost V 6 bases and J 0 bases, with 6 bases left between them. This CDR3 contains 12 residues. CDR3 DNA: TGCAGTGCCACAGGCTCTGGAAACACCATATATTTT. It codes for CSATGSGNTIYF.

This clonotype was counted between two and nine times. The chain recombines TRBV5-6 with TRBJ1-3, with D unclear. Trimming left V 2 bases short and J 0 bases short, with 9 bases between. Germline V gives CDR1 SGHDT, CDR2 YYEEEE. This CDR3 comprises 15 residues. CDR3 nucleotides: TGTGCCAGCAGCTTAATCAGGAGCTCTGGAAACACCATATATTTT. Amino acid sequence: CASSLIRSSGNTIYF.

In this sample, this clonotype turned up many times. This chain connects TRBV7-9 to TRBJ1-2; TRBD1 matches 8 bases. Germline-derived CDR1 and CDR2 are SEHNR and FQNEAQ (reference sequence). V lost 5 bases and J lost 6; bases outside the gene matches: 5. CDR3 size: 13 residues. Here the CDR3 DNA reads TGTGCCAGCAGCCCCGGACAGGGCAATGGCTACACCTTC. Translating gives CASSPGQGNGYTF.

This clonotype was seen repeatedly, ten times or more. V and J are TRBV29-1 and TRBJ1-1, with D maybe TRBD1 (6 bases). There are 12 residues in the CDR3. Germline V gives CDR1 SQVTM, CDR2 ANQGSEA. V lost 8 bases to trimming and J lost 0 bases, with 10 bases between them. The CDR3 nucleotides read TGCAGCATGGGACAAGTGAACACTGAAGCTTTCTTT. Its protein is CSMGQVNTEAFF.

V is TRBV20-1 and J is TRBJ1-4; a possible D gene is TRBD1 (6 bases). This CDR3 contains 14 residues. From germline, CDR1 is DFQATT and CDR2 SNEGSKA (reference sequence). The V gene lost 6 bases and the J gene lost 8 bases, with 19 bases spanning the gap. The chain's CDR3 is CSATLGGLEEKLFF. Written as DNA, the CDR3 is TGCAGTGCCACCCTGGGGGGGCTGGAGGAAAAACTGTTTTTT.

Concerning this clonotype: A much larger clonotype is one base distant, so this may be a read error. The chain joins TRBV24-1 to TRBJ1-2; no definite D call. This CDR3 region has 12 residues. Germline V gene lookup returns CDR1 KGHDR and CDR2 SFDVKD. Between the trimmed V and J ends, which lost 3 bases and 7 bases, there was a span of 8 bases. CDR3 protein: CATSDPTSGYTF. For the CDR3, the DNA is TGTGCCACCAGTGATCCCACGAGTGGCTACACCTTC.

The rearrangement joins TRBV7-9 to TRBJ1-6; D not certain. Germline-derived CDR1 and CDR2 are SEHNR and FQNEAQ (reference sequence). The CDR3 has 14 residues. V lost 3 bases and J 7 bases, leaving 10 bases between the germline ends. CDR3: CASSFGWGNSPLHF. DNA of the CDR3: TGTGCCAGCAGCTTCGGTTGGGGAAATTCACCCCTCCACTTT.

The chain employs TRBV29-1 and TRBJ2-5; 7 nucleotides line up with TRBD2. Germline CDR1 is SQVTM and CDR2 is ANQGSEA. After removal of 3 bases from V and 2 bases from J, the junction contained 9 bases not matched to a gene. CDR3 size: 15 residues. DNA of the CDR3: TGCAGCGTTGAGGCGGGGGACCTGAGGCAAGAGACCCAGTACTTC. It specifies CSVEAGDLRQETQYF.

The chain links TRBV20-1 to TRBJ2-2; 9 bases map to TRBD2. J was trimmed by 5 bases and V by 4 bases; bases with no gene match: 8. CDR1 DFQATT and CDR2 SNEGSKA come from the germline V gene (reference sequence). The CDR3 loop spans 15 amino acids. The CDR3 DNA is TGCAGTGCTACGGCCTTGGCGGGAGGGACCGGGGAGCTGTTTTTT. Protein sequence: CSATALAGGTGELFF.

The chain couples TRBV25-1 to TRBJ1-1; D gene uncertain. V was cut by 6 bases and J by 1 base, with 12 bases left in between. The CDR3 contains 14 residues. Germline CDR1 is MGHDK and CDR2 is SYGVNS. CDR3 in amino acids: CASREAGPNTEAFF. Written as DNA, the CDR3 is TGTGCCAGCAGAGAGGCAGGACCGAACACTGAAGCTTTCTTT.

The chain is built from TRBV2 and TRBJ1-5; 12 bases fit TRBD1. Per the germline V gene, CDR1 is SNHLY and CDR2 is FYNNEI. The CDR3 sequence is 20 residues long. V was clipped by 4 bases and J by 4 bases; unmatched bases: 17. CDR3 amino acids: CASSGSSLPGQGAKNQPQHF. CDR3 bases: TGTGCCAGCAGTGGGTCGTCCCTTCCGGGACAGGGGGCGAAGAATCAGCCCCAGCATTTT.

A note on this clonotype: A much larger clonotype is one base distant, so this may be a read error. The V and J genes are TRBV20-1 and TRBJ2-7; TRBD2 might be the D (6 bases). V lost 2 bases and J 2 bases, leaving 10 bases between the germline ends. This CDR3 has 13 amino acids. Germline V gene sequence: CDR1 DFQATT, CDR2 SNEGSKA (reference sequence). The DNA of the CDR3 is TGCAGTGCTAGATCGACGGGGGCCTACGAGCAGTACTTC. Residues: CSARSTGAYEQYF.

This clonotype was recorded only once. V and J are TRBV19 and TRBJ1-1; TRBD1 matches 9 bases. The CDR3 spans 18 residues. V was clipped by 3 bases and J by 0 bases; unmatched bases: 11. Germline V gene sequence: CDR1 LNHDA, CDR2 SQIVND (reference sequence). CDR3 sequence: CASSISRDRAPLNTEAFF. CDR3 in DNA: TGTGCCAGTAGTATCTCTCGGGACAGGGCCCCACTGAACACTGAAGCTTTCTTT.

Concerning this clonotype: Its ends do not fully match the called genes, so a read error is possible. The V call is TRBV7-7, the J call TRBJ2-2, with D maybe TRBD2 (5 bases). The CDR3 is 15 residues long. Germline CDR1 SSHAT, CDR2 FNYEAQ (reference sequence). The CDR3 sequence: CASSLTAENTGELFF. The CDR3 DNA sequence: TGTGCTAGCAGCTTAACAGCGGAGAACACCGGGGAGCTGTTTTTT.